This is a list of T cell receptor beta chains from one sample in a study of T cells in Graves' hyperthyroidism and ophthalmopathy. A single record per CDR3 protein comes from TCRdb applying MiXCR to the multiplex PCR reads. The sample holds about 770,000 distinct CDR3 sequences; around 20% are singletons and the top ten take about a sixth. Sequencing used blood. All receptors derive from a woman in her forties or fifties with Graves' hyperthyroidism that later progressed to Graves' ophthalmopathy. The CDR3 runs from the conserved cysteine through the conserved F or W. The D gene is left open where the match is weak. Where a row states a size, it is once, few, many or the class of an expanded clone; other rows omit it.

>few|TRBJ1-2|TRBV30|.
TGTGCCTGGAGTCCCGTCGATGGCTACACCTTC
CAWSPVDGYTF
>.|TRBJ2-3|TRBV5-1|.
TGCGCCAGCAGCTTGGGCCAGAGTTCTAGCACAGATACGCAGTATTTT
CASSLGQSSSTDTQYF
>.|TRBJ2-5|TRBV5-1|.
TGCGCCAGCACCCGCCTAGGACGGGACCAAGAGACCCAGTACTTC
CASTRLGRDQETQYF
>many|TRBJ2-3|TRBV18|.
TGTGCCAGCCCTTCAACTAGCCGCACAGATACGCAGTATTTT
CASPSTSRTDTQYF
>few|TRBJ2-3|TRBV15|.
TGTGCCACCAGCAGAGATATCGGGCCTGCCCGGGGCACAGATACGCAGTATTTT
CATSRDIGPARGTDTQYF
>many|TRBJ1-5|TRBV30|.
TGTGCCTGGAACCCAGACAGAAATCAGCCCCAGCATTTT
CAWNPDRNQPQHF
>many|TRBJ1-1|TRBV12-3/TRBV12-4|.
TGTGCCAGCAGTTCCCTCGGGACTGAGAACACTGAAGCTTTCTTT
CASSSLGTENTEAFF
>few|TRBJ2-3|TRBV6-1|TRBD2
TGTGCCAGCAGCCCGCAAATACGACTAGCGGGGGCCAGAGATACGCAGTATTTT
CASSPQIRLAGARDTQYF
>many|TRBJ1-4|TRBV12-3/TRBV12-4|.
TGTGCCAGCAGTTTCTGGGCAGAGGGCCAGGCCGAAAAACTGTTTTTT
CASSFWAEGQAEKLFF
>.|TRBJ1-2|TRBV20-1|TRBD1
TGCAGTGCTAGAGTTGCAGGGGGCGATCCGCTCGGCTACACCTTC
CSARVAGGDPLGYTF
>few|TRBJ2-5|TRBV20-1|TRBD1
TGCAGTGCTAGCCACAGGGGTTGGGAGACCCAGTACTTC
CSASHRGWETQYF
>few|TRBJ1-4|TRBV9|.
TGTGCCAGCAGCGTAGAACAGGATAATGAAAAACTGTTTTTT
CASSVEQDNEKLFF
>many|TRBJ2-2|TRBV2|TRBD2
TGTGCCAGCGGTCCGGGGGGGAATCTGGTCGGGGAGCTGTTTTTT
CASGPGGNLVGELFF
>many|TRBJ2-1|TRBV3-1|TRBD2
TGTGCCAGCAGCCAAGACGTGGGGGGGATAAACAATGAGCAGTTCTTC
CASSQDVGGINNEQFF
>many|TRBJ2-1|TRBV2|.
TGTGCCAGCAGTGGGGTCGGCCTCGGGGAAGAGCAGTTCTTC
CASSGVGLGEEQFF
>many|TRBJ2-1|TRBV27|TRBD1
TGTGCCAGCAGTTCCTCCGGGACAGTCACCTACAATGAGCAGTTCTTC
CASSSSGTVTYNEQFF
>.|TRBJ2-7|TRBV5-1|.
TGCGCCAGCCGCGAAGCCAGTCCTCGCTACGAGCAGTACTTC
CASREASPRYEQYF
>.|TRBJ2-1|TRBV12-5|.
TGTGCTAGTATTAGCGGAAACTCCTACAATGAGCAGTTCTTC
CASISGNSYNEQFF
>.|TRBJ1-1|TRBV27|TRBD1
TGTGCCAGCAGTTTACGGACAGGGAGGGTGAACACTGAAGCTTTCTTT
CASSLRTGRVNTEAFF
>few|TRBJ2-7|TRBV5-4|.
TGTGCCAGCAGCTTGGCGGGTGCAGGGTTCATCTACGAGCAGTACTTC
CASSLAGAGFIYEQYF
>.|TRBJ2-1|TRBV10-3|.
TGTGCCATCATGGGGGACTGGGGGTACAATGAGCAGTTCTTC
CAIMGDWGYNEQFF
>many|TRBJ1-5|TRBV3-1|.
TGTGCCAGCAGCCAACATAGCAATCAGCCCCAGCATTTT
CASSQHSNQPQHF
>.|TRBJ2-4|TRBV9|.
TGTGCCAGCAGCGTTGGGGTGGGGGTTGGAAACATTCAGTACTTC
CASSVGVGVGNIQYF
>many|TRBJ2-3|TRBV20-1|.
TGCAGTGCTAGCCCAGCGCAGGGCTTAAGCACAGATACGCAGTATTTT
CSASPAQGLSTDTQYF
>.|TRBJ1-6|TRBV28|.
TGTGCCAGCAGTTTATCGATCTTTGATAATTCACCCCTCCACTTT
CASSLSIFDNSPLHF
>many|TRBJ1-5|TRBV20-1|.
TGCAGTGCTAGAGTAGTAGGCAATCAGCCCCAGCATTTT
CSARVVGNQPQHF
>few|TRBJ2-5|TRBV19|.
TGTGCCAGTAGTATATCTGGGTACCAAGAGACCCAGTACTTC
CASSISGYQETQYF
>.|TRBJ1-5|TRBV20-1|TRBD1
TGCAGTGCTAGCAACACAGGGGGCTTCAATCAGCCCCAGCATTTT
CSASNTGGFNQPQHF
>.|TRBJ2-5|TRBV28|TRBD2
TGTGCCAGCAGCCTCGGACTAGCGGGGGGTATCCAAGAGACCCAGTACTTC
CASSLGLAGGIQETQYF
>many|TRBJ1-5|TRBV20-1|.
TGCAGTGCTAGTCTGCGGGGGGCGACGAGCAATCAGCCCCAGCATTTT
CSASLRGATSNQPQHF
>many|TRBJ2-3|TRBV2|.
TGTGCCAGCACTGACGGATACACAGATACGCAGTATTTT
CASTDGYTDTQYF
>many|TRBJ1-2|TRBV2|TRBD1
TGTGCCAGCAGCAAAGACAGGGGCGGCGGCTATGGCTACACCTTC
CASSKDRGGGYGYTF
>.|TRBJ2-5|TRBV6-1|.
TGTGCCAGCAGTAGGGGGAGCGGGACAGCGCAAGAGACCCAGTACTTC
CASSRGSGTAQETQYF
>.|TRBJ1-2|TRBV30|.
TGTGCCTGGAGTGGAGGGTATGATTTTGGCTACACCTTC
CAWSGGYDFGYTF
>.|TRBJ1-1|TRBV2|.
TGTGCCAGCAGTGAGGCCAGGGTGTACACTGAAGCTTTCTTT
CASSEARVYTEAFF
>few|TRBJ1-4|TRBV2|.
TGTGCCAGCATGTGGGGGACTGAAAAACTGTTTTTT
CASMWGTEKLFF